What follows are 32 T cell receptor beta chains derived from one specimen sequenced in a study of spatial heterogeneity in lung cancer. Study-level findings and limits: Tumor mutation counts were tracked by expanded intratumoral alpha and beta TCR counts.

Time point of the sample: sample taken at primary tumor resection. TCRdb reprocessed the 5' RACE reads with MiXCR, giving one entry per CDR3 protein. This repertoire shows roughly 5,100 distinct CDR3 sequences, over 10% found once; its top ten account for about a quarter. For these TCRs, the target antigens are not known. Source: lung tumor tissue, taken at surgery. These TCRs come from a male donor with early-stage non-small cell lung cancer.

Within the sample, this clonotype is large. The chain carries TRBV7-9 and TRBJ1-4; a weak D match, TRBD1 (5 bases). V dropped 6 bases and J dropped 4 bases, with 15 bases sitting between them. Looked up from germline, CDR1 is SEHNR and CDR2 is FQNEAQ (reference sequence). The length of the CDR3 is 15 residues. The chain's CDR3 is CASSRGAGVNEKLFF. CDR3 DNA: TGTGCCAGCAGTCGCGGGGCAGGCGTTAATGAAAAACTGTTTTTT.

The CDR3 reads CASSLGGAGGPVTQYF. The CDR3 coding sequence is TGTGCCAGCAGCTTGGGAGGAGCGGGAGGGCCTGTGACCCAGTACTTC. The chain combines TRBV5-5 with TRBJ2-5; 10 bases match TRBD2. V lost 0 bases to trimming and J lost 7 bases; unmatched junction nucleotides: 9. The length of the CDR3 is 16 residues. Germline loops: CDR1 SGHKS, CDR2 YYEKEE (reference sequence).

This clonotype is deemed medium-sized. The chain uses TRBV6-4 and TRBJ2-3, with a possible D match to TRBD1 (6 bases). Germline CDR1 is MRHNA and CDR2 is SNTAGT. This CDR3 spans 16 amino acids. The V end lost 3 bases, the J end lost 1 base, and 14 bases lay between the germline ends. CDR3 loop: CASSEETGRGTDTQYF. In DNA, the CDR3 is TGTGCCAGCAGTGAAGAAACAGGGAGAGGCACAGATACGCAGTATTTT.

There are a few counts of this clonotype. The V gene is TRBV5-6, the J gene TRBJ1-5, with a tentative D call TRBD1 (5 bases). Trimming cost V 2 bases and J 5 bases, with 23 bases left between them. The CDR3 covers 18 residues. Germline V gives CDR1 SGHDT, CDR2 YYEEEE. CDR3 coding DNA: TGTGCCAGCAGCTTTAGCCCCGGCAGGGCACAGAGATATCAGCCCCAGCATTTT. Its protein product is CASSFSPGRAQRYQPQHF. Drawing the rest from reference TRBV5-6 and TRBJ1-5, the complete variable domain is DAGVTQSPTHLIKTRGQQVTLRCSPKSGHDTVSWYQQALGQGPQFIFQYYEEEERQRGNFPDRFSGHQFPNYSSELNVNALLLGDSALYLCASSFSPGRAQRYQPQHFGDGTRLSIL.

This clonotype was observed at least ten times. The chain recombines TRBV20-1 with TRBJ1-1; no clear D. V lost 3 bases and J lost 3, with 11 bases in between. The CDR3 contains 13 residues. Germline lookup yields CDR1 DFQATT and CDR2 SNEGSKA (reference sequence). As DNA, the CDR3 is TGCAGTGCTAGTTCTGGATTCTACACTGAAGCTTTCTTT. Encoded protein: CSASSGFYTEAFF.

In its sample, this clonotype ranks as medium-sized. The J gene is TRBJ1-1, the V gene TRBV12-3 or TRBV12-4, with 7 bases that match TRBD1. The CDR3 contains 12 residues. Trimming cost V 5 bases and J 8 bases; bases outside gene matches: 5. The CDR3, as DNA: TGTGCCAGCAGTGCCGGGACAGCAGAAGCTTTCTTT. It specifies CASSAGTAEAFF.

J is TRBJ1-1 and V is TRBV27, with 9 nucleotides matching TRBD1. Per the germline V gene, CDR1 is MNHEY and CDR2 is SMNVEV (reference sequence). Losses at the gene ends were 0 bases for V and 6 bases for J; bases not matched to a gene: 5. This CDR3 is 15 amino acids long. The CDR3 bases are TGTGCCAGCAGTTTATCCTGGACAGGGGATGCTGAAGCTTTCTTT. It codes for CASSLSWTGDAEAFF.

This clonotype was recorded many times. The chain employs TRBV19 and TRBJ2-5; TRBD2 matches at 7 bases. V dropped 6 bases and J dropped 5; count of bases not matched to a gene: 12. The germline V gene has CDR1 LNHDA and CDR2 SQIVND (reference sequence). This CDR3 contains 15 residues. CDR3 bases: TGTGCCAGTAGCTTGACTAGCTGGTATAGGGAGACCCAGTACTTC. Its translation is CASSLTSWYRETQYF. Drawing the rest from reference TRBV19 and TRBJ2-5, the complete variable domain is DGGITQSPKYLFRKEGQNVTLSCEQNLNHDAMYWYRQDPGQGLRLIYYSQIVNDFQKGDIAEGYSVSREKKESFPLTVTSAQKNPTAFYLCASSLTSWYRETQYFGPGTRLLVL.

This clonotype showed up many times. The chain is built from TRBV19 and TRBJ2-1; D is ambiguous. The germline V gene encodes CDR1 LNHDA and CDR2 SQIVND (reference sequence). Trimming cost V 5 bases and J 3 bases, with 20 bases left between them. There are 17 residues in the CDR3. The chain's CDR3 is CASSPKPRASNYNEQFF. In nucleotides, the CDR3 is TGTGCCAGTAGTCCAAAGCCTCGAGCGAGCAACTACAATGAGCAGTTCTTC.

This clonotype was detected many times. The chain carries TRBV10-3 and TRBJ2-2; D gene uncertain. With 6 bases removed from V and 3 bases from J, the gap between germline ends came to 2 bases. The CDR3 is 11 amino acids. Germline V gene lookup returns CDR1 ENHRY and CDR2 SYGVKD. In nucleotides, the CDR3 is TGTGCCATCAGAGACACCGGGGAGCTGTTTTTT. Residues: CAIRDTGELFF.

This clonotype was counted ten times or more. V and J are TRBV15 and TRBJ1-5; D gene uncertain. The CDR3 is made up of 19 amino acids. Germline CDR1 and CDR2: LNHNV and YYDKDF (reference sequence). V lost 0 bases, J lost 0 bases, and 18 bases lay in between. The CDR3: CATSRENSGWENSNQPQHF. CDR3 nucleotide sequence: TGTGCCACCAGCAGAGAAAATAGCGGGTGGGAGAATAGCAATCAGCCCCAGCATTTT.

The chain joins TRBV28 to TRBJ1-1; no clear D gene. The CDR3 runs to 11 residues. Germline V CDR1 and CDR2: MDHEN, SYDVKM. The V end was cut by 5 bases, the J end by 4 bases, with 5 bases between. DNA for the CDR3: TGTGCCAGCAGTCTCCCCACTGAAGCTTTCTTT. Translation gives CASSLPTEAFF.

About this clonotype: This sequence may be a read error, since a much larger clone differs from it by one base. The conserved phenylalanine or tryptophan is not found at the CDR3 terminus, so this likely reflects a read error. The rearrangement uses TRBV7-3 and TRBJ2-1, with D unclear. V lost 1 base and J lost 9, with 10 bases in between. Germline V gene lookup returns CDR1 SGHTA and CDR2 FQGTGA. CDR3 length: 13 amino acids. The CDR3 DNA reads TGTGCCAGCAGCTTAAGTCCCACGGGTGAGCAGTTCATC. Translation gives CASSLSPTGEQFI.

Judged by abundance, this clonotype is large (0.1 to 1%). The chain links TRBV28 to TRBJ2-7; the match to TRBD2 covers 11 bases. After removal of 2 bases from V and 6 bases from J, the junction contained 0 bases not matched to a gene. CDR1 is MDHEN and CDR2 is SYDVKM in the germline V gene. CDR3 length equals 13 residues. The chain's CDR3 is CASSLGTSGEQYF. The CDR3 DNA sequence: TGTGCCAGCAGTTTAGGGACTAGCGGCGAGCAGTACTTC. Full variable domain (outside the CDR3, taken from reference TRBV28 and TRBJ2-7): DVKVTQSSRYLVKRTGEKVFLECVQDMDHENMFWYRQDPGLGLRLIYFSYDVKMKEKGDIPEGYSVSREKKERFSLILESASTNQTSMYLCASSLGTSGEQYFGPGTRLTVT.

This clonotype is labeled as medium-sized. V gene TRBV6-6 combines with J gene TRBJ1-3; D is uncertain. CDR1 MNHNY and CDR2 SVGAGI come from the germline V gene (reference sequence). The CDR3 is 15 residues long. Trimming took 0 bases from V and 0 from J, leaving 6 bases between them. Here the CDR3 reads CASSYSEGSGNTIYF. CDR3 nucleotides: TGTGCCAGCAGTTACTCCGAGGGCTCTGGAAACACCATATATTTT.

This clonotype was counted many times. This chain connects TRBV20-1 to TRBJ2-3; no firm D call. CDR1 is DFQATT and CDR2 is SNEGSKA in the germline V gene (reference sequence). This CDR3 has 13 residues. With 0 bases removed from V and 1 base from J, the gap between germline ends came to 5 bases. The CDR3 reads CSARDLGTDTQYF. The CDR3 DNA sequence: TGCAGTGCTAGAGATCTCGGCACAGATACGCAGTATTTT.

Ten or more counts support this clonotype. The CDR3 reads CASSQELAGGPSYNEQFF. DNA for the CDR3: TGCGCCAGCAGCCAAGAACTAGCGGGAGGGCCTAGCTACAATGAGCAGTTCTTC. The chain combines TRBV4-3 with TRBJ2-1; 13 bases agree with TRBD2. The CDR3 sequence is 18 residues long. CDR1 and CDR2 from the germline V gene are LGHNA and YSLEER. Trimming at V came to 0 bases and at J to 3 bases, leaving 5 bases not matched to a gene.

This clonotype was counted ten times or more. This rearrangement joins TRBV27 to TRBJ1-6; D is uncertain. This CDR3 contains 12 residues. CDR1 and CDR2 from the germline V gene are MNHEY and SMNVEV (reference sequence). V gave up 4 bases and J gave up 9 bases, with 7 bases separating them. Written as DNA, the CDR3 is TGTGCCAGCAGTTCATTCTCTTCACCCCTCCACTTT. This gives the protein CASSSFSSPLHF.

This clonotype was counted at least ten times. V is TRBV5-4 and J is TRBJ1-2; D is possibly TRBD1 (6 bases). The CDR3 sequence is 15 residues long. Looked up from germline, CDR1 is SGHNT and CDR2 is YYREEE (reference sequence). The V end was cut by 4 bases, the J end by 8 bases, with 21 bases between. The CDR3 coding sequence is TGTGCCAGCAGCCTCGGCGGCAGGGGAGGGACAGGCTACACCTTC. Its protein is CASSLGGRGGTGYTF. Variable domain in full (rest from reference TRBV5-4 and TRBJ1-2): ETGVTQSPTHLIKTRGQQVTLRCSSQSGHNTVSWYQQALGQGPQFIFQYYREEENGRGNFPPRFSGLQFPNYSSELNVNALELDDSALYLCASSLGGRGGTGYTFGSGTRLTVV.

The chain carries TRBV5-1 and TRBJ2-3; possible D gene TRBD2, 6 bases. V lost 4 bases and J lost 4, with 13 bases in between. Germline V CDR1 and CDR2: SGHRS, YFSETQ. CDR3 length equals 14 residues. The DNA for the CDR3 is TGCGCCAGCAGCCCCAATAGGGAGGCAGATACGCAGTATTTT. It codes for CASSPNREADTQYF.

This clonotype was counted ten times or more. The chain recombines TRBV6-2 or TRBV6-3 with TRBJ2-5, with no clear D. The germline gives CDR1 MNHEY, CDR2 SVGEGT. Trimming shortened V by 0 bases and J by 5 bases, and 4 bases separated the two germline ends. There are 12 residues in the CDR3. As DNA, the CDR3 is TGTGCCAGCAGTTACTCGAGTGAGACCCAGTACTTC. It specifies CASSYSSETQYF.

By share of the sample, this clonotype is medium-sized. The V and J genes are TRBV5-1 and TRBJ2-5, with no clear D. V dropped 2 bases and J dropped 1 base, with 12 bases sitting between them. Germline lookup yields CDR1 SGHRS and CDR2 YFSETQ. This CDR3 has 15 residues. The CDR3: CASSFKAPVQETQYF. CDR3 coding DNA: TGCGCCAGCAGCTTTAAGGCTCCAGTCCAAGAGACCCAGTACTTC.

This clonotype came up many times. The chain couples TRBV3-1 to TRBJ2-1; 9 bases agree with TRBD1. The CDR3 is 17 amino acids. Germline V gene data show CDR1 as LGHDT and CDR2 as YNNKEL (reference sequence). V was clipped by 2 bases and J by 8 bases; unmatched bases: 13. CDR3 in DNA: TGTGCCAGCAGCCAACACGCCGGACAGGGGATTATGGATGAGCAGTTCTTC. As protein: CASSQHAGQGIMDEQFF.

On this clonotype itself: This sequence may be a read error, since a much larger clone differs from it by one base. In nucleotides, the CDR3 is TGTGCCAACAGCCAAGAGGGGAGCGGGGGGAGCACAGATACGCAGTATTTT. Translated, it gives CANSQEGSGGSTDTQYF. The chain uses TRBV4-2 and TRBJ2-3; 9 nucleotides align to TRBD2. Germline V gene lookup returns CDR1 LGHNA and CDR2 YNFKEQ. This CDR3 contains 17 residues.

This clonotype is termed medium-sized. The V and J genes are TRBV15 and TRBJ1-5, with D possibly TRBD1 on 5 matching bases. The CDR3 length is 17 residues. CDR1 is LNHNV and CDR2 is YYDKDF in the germline V gene (reference sequence). The V gene lost 2 bases and the J gene lost 11 bases, with 25 bases spanning the gap. CDR3 in DNA: TGTGCCACCAGCAGAATTTTAGGGACGGCCAATAAGTTGGCCCAGCATTTT. It yields the protein CATSRILGTANKLAQHF. Full variable domain (rest looked up from reference TRBV15 and TRBJ1-5): DAMVIQNPRYQVTQFGKPVTLSCSQTLNHNVMYWYQQKSSQAPKLLFHYYDKDFNNEADTPDNFQSRRPNTSFCFLDIRSPGLGDTAMYLCATSRILGTANKLAQHFGDGTRLSIL.

This clonotype was detected ten times or more. The chain employs TRBV29-1 and TRBJ1-5; TRBD1 might be the D (5 bases). CDR3 length: 13 amino acids. The V end was cut by 3 bases, the J end by 7 bases, with 13 bases between. CDR1 and CDR2 (germline): SQVTM, ANQGSEA. The CDR3 reads CSVDKGEGQPQHF. In DNA form, the CDR3 reads TGCAGCGTTGATAAAGGGGAGGGCCAGCCCCAGCATTTT.

In its sample, this clonotype was seen many times. V gene TRBV20-1 combines with J gene TRBJ2-3; D is uncertain. Deletions cut 5 bases from V and 10 bases from J, with 10 bases between. Looked up from germline, CDR1 is DFQATT and CDR2 is SNEGSKA (reference sequence). The CDR3 covers 10 residues. In nucleotides, the CDR3 is TGCAGTGCTGCTGCGGCGGCGCAGTATTTT. Protein sequence: CSAAAAAQYF.

This clonotype was picked up a small number of times. The chain employs TRBV25-1 and TRBJ1-2, with 10 bases matching TRBD1. Germline values: CDR1 MGHDK, CDR2 SYGVNS. The CDR3 spans 15 residues. Trimming cost V 4 bases and J 2 bases; bases outside gene matches: 4. The CDR3 DNA sequence: TGTGCCAGCAGTGCAACGGGACAGGGGAACTATGGCTACACCTTC. Its protein product is CASSATGQGNYGYTF.

The V gene is TRBV30, the J gene TRBJ2-3, with D possibly being TRBD2 (5 bases). The CDR3 has 15 residues. Trimming shortened V by 2 bases and J by 1 base, and 13 bases separated the two germline ends. Germline loops: CDR1 GTSNPN, CDR2 SVGIG (reference sequence). Written as DNA, the CDR3 is TGTGCCTGGAGTTCCGGAGGCGCCCGCACAGATACGCAGTATTTT. It translates to CAWSSGGARTDTQYF.

This clonotype rates as medium-sized. This chain links TRBV20-1 with TRBJ2-3, with 8 nucleotides matching TRBD1. CDR1 and CDR2 (germline): DFQATT, SNEGSKA (reference sequence). Losses at the gene ends were 8 bases for V and 1 base for J; bases not matched to a gene: 11. This CDR3 has 15 residues. The CDR3 DNA follows: TGCAGTTTAACCTCGGACAGGGACGGCACAGATACGCAGTATTTT. It codes for CSLTSDRDGTDTQYF.

V usage is TRBV9 and J usage is TRBJ2-2; no firm D call. From germline, CDR1 is SGDLS and CDR2 YYNGEE. Deletions cut 3 bases from V and 4 bases from J, with 4 bases between. The length of the CDR3 is 12 residues. CDR3 DNA sequence: TGTGCCAGCAGCGCCCTCACCGGGGAGCTGTTTTTT. Translated: CASSALTGELFF.

This clonotype has a count of ten or more. The V and J genes are TRBV28 and TRBJ1-5; TRBD1 aligns across 7 bases. With 6 bases clipped from V and 4 bases from J, the junction kept 9 bases outside the gene matches. This CDR3 comprises 15 residues. CDR1 is MDHEN, CDR2 SYDVKM, per germline. CDR3 in amino acids: CASSPTGLRNQPQHF. The CDR3 DNA reads TGTGCCAGCAGCCCGACAGGGCTCAGGAATCAGCCCCAGCATTTT.